This TCR beta chain was found in a study of blood T cell repertoires in COVID-19. Across the whole study: PBMCs, B-cell-depleted T cells, or T cells were the source of the cDNA or gDNA that made up the material.

In the original analysis: Amplification from reference gene primers served as the basis for estimated nucleated cell counts. Clones were read by immunoSEQ multiplex PCR, and TCRdb kept only the in-frame ones, dropping some. For V, J and clone size, that table is used; D and trimming come from the DNA. The table includes 150,000 to 200,000 clones, 80% to 90% detected once. The CDR3 is 13 amino acids. Germline CDR1 reads LNHDA; CDR2 reads SQIVND (reference sequence). The ends were cut back, 0 bases at V and 9 bases at J, with 8 bases in the middle. The specimen sequenced was peripheral blood. V is TRBV19 and J is TRBJ1-4, with a tentative D call TRBD1 (6 bases). This clonotype originated in a human donor with active or convalescent COVID-19. The donor label of this sample is uncertain. The CDR3 loop is CASSIDRDKKLFF. The CDR3 nucleotides are TGTGCCAGTAGTATAGATCGGGACAAAAAACTGTTTTTT.